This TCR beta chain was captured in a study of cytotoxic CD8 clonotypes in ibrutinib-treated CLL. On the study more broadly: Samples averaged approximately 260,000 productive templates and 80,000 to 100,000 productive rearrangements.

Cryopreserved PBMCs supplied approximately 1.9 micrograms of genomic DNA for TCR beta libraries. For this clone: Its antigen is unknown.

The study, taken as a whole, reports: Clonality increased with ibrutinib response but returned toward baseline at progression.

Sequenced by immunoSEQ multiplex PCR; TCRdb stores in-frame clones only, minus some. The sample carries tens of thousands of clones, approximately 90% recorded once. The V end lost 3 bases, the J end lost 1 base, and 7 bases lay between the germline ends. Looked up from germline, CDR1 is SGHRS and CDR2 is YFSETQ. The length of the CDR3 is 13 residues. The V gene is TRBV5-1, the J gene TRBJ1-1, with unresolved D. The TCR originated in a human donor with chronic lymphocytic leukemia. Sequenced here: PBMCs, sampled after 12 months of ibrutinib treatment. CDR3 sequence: CASSYTPNTEAFF. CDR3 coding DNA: TGCGCCAGCAGCTACACCCCGAACACTGAAGCTTTCTTT.